Reported below is one TCR beta chain. This sample stems from a study of shared clonotypes between healthy human individuals. As for the study in general: The study enrolled a couple of women and three men aged 18 to 49.

Per germline, CDR1 SGHTA and CDR2 FQGNSA. The CDR3 is 17 amino acids. V trimming: 1 base; J trimming: 1 base; junction bases outside the gene matches: 4. All of the donors resided in Nashville, Tennessee, and each was a Caucasian adult. Among the unsorted PBMC samples, replicate PCRs used around 0.3 ug DNA, some 30,000 T cell genomes. The data were produced by immunoSEQ multiplex PCR, yet TCRdb's version contains in-frame clones alone and is incomplete. The sample includes about 490,000 clones, around 85% of them seen just once. The sequencing input was PBMCs. The rearrangement uses TRBV7-2 and TRBJ2-1, with 10 bases aligning to TRBD1. This TCR was recovered from a woman aged 40 to 50 in good health. Some clones in this sample may be carry-over from other donors' samples. The DNA of the CDR3 is TGTGCCAGCAGCTTAGGAGGGGGACAGGGGTCCTACAATGAGCAGTTCTTC. Its protein product is CASSLGGGQGSYNEQFF. Full variable domain (missing parts from reference TRBV7-2 and TRBJ2-1): GAGVSQSPSNKVTEKGKDVELRCDPISGHTALYWYRQSLGQGLEFLIYFQGNSAPDKSGLPSDRFSAERTGGSVSTLTIQRTQQEDSAVYLCASSLGGGQGSYNEQFFGPGTRLTVL.